These T cell receptor beta chains were read from a single sample in a study of T cell responses to AZD1222 COVID-19 vaccine. Data came from immunoSEQ multiplex PCR; TCRdb stores just in-frame clones and leaves some out. The top ten hold around 3.6% of the sample, which has 150,000 to 200,000 clones, roughly nine tenths seen once. Sequences were derived from peripheral blood, sampled 28 days after the second dose of the MenACWY control vaccine. These receptors all stem from an adult who received the MenACWY meningococcal vaccine as a control. CDR3s include the opening cysteine and the closing phenylalanine or tryptophan. The D gene is left open where the match is weak.

TRBJ1-2 | TRBV11-3 | - | CASSLGTFYGYTF | TGTGCCAGCAGCTTAGGAACCTTCTATGGCTACACCTTC
TRBJ2-7 | TRBV6-2/TRBV6-3 | - | CASSYVSTTSISYEQYF | TGTGCCAGCAGTTACGTTAGCACTACTTCTATTTCCTACGAGCAGTACTTC
TRBJ1-2 | TRBV29-1 | - | CSVDSQPAGGYTF | TGCAGCGTTGACAGCCAGCCCGCGGGTGGCTACACCTTC
TRBJ1-6 | TRBV19 | - | CASSIGDAERAPLHF | TGTGCCAGTAGTATAGGGGACGCCGAAAGGGCACCCCTCCACTTT
TRBJ2-7 | TRBV11-2 | TRBD2 | CASSPRGLAGGLEYF | TGTGCCAGCAGCCCTAGGGGGCTAGCGGGAGGGTTGGAGTACTTC
TRBJ1-4 | TRBV5-1 | - | CASSLGDANGKLFF | TGCGCCAGCAGCTTGGGTGATGCTAATGGGAAACTGTTTTTT
TRBJ1-3 | TRBV30 | - | CAWSGGLSGGNTIYF | TGTGCCTGGAGTGGGGGGCTGTCGGGCGGAAACACCATATATTTT
TRBJ2-1 | TRBV3-1/TRBV3-2 | - | CASSQDVTGQREQFF | TGTGCCAGCAGCCAAGATGTAACAGGACAGAGAGAGCAGTTCTTC
TRBJ2-3 | TRBV7-2 | - | CASSPPGLGLTDTQYF | TGTGCCAGCAGCCCTCCCGGGCTAGGTCTCACAGATACGCAGTATTTT
TRBJ1-3 | TRBV10-3 | - | CAISANTAGSGNTIYF | TGTGCCATCAGTGCGAATACAGCCGGCTCTGGAAACACCATATATTTT